This T cell receptor (beta chain) was recovered during a study of blood T cell repertoires in COVID-19. The table came from immunoSEQ multiplex PCR; TCRdb's copy has only in-frame clones and leaves some out. The table has about 320,000 clones, 70% to 90% seen once; the top ten hold 1.5% to 2%. Germline CDR1 and CDR2: SGHRS and YFSETQ. CDR3 size: 13 residues. The V and J ends lost 4 bases and 7 bases, in that order; junction bases with no gene match: 5. In the case of this clone: Other DNA variants within this sample encode the same CDR3.

The chain combines TRBV5-1 with TRBJ1-5; TRBD1 agrees at 7 bases. Sequencing was done on a sample of peripheral blood. The receptor was derived from a woman aged 25 to 45 with COVID-19, enrolled during active disease. The CDR3 region is CASSPAGGQPQHF. For the CDR3, the DNA is TGCGCCAGCAGCCCTGCAGGGGGACAGCCCCAGCATTTT.